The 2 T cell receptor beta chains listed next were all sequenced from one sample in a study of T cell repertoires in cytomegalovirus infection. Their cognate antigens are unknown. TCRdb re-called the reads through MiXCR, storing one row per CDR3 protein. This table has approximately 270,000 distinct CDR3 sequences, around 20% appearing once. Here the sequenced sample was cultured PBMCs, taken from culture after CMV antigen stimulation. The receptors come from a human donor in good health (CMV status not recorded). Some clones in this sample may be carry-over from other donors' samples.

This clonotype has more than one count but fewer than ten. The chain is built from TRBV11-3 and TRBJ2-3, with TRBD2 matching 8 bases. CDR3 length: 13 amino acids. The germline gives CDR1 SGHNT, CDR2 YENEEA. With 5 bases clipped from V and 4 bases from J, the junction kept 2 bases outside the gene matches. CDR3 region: CASSRGGSDTQYF. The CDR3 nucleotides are TGTGCCAGCAGCCGGGGGGGCTCAGATACGCAGTATTTT.

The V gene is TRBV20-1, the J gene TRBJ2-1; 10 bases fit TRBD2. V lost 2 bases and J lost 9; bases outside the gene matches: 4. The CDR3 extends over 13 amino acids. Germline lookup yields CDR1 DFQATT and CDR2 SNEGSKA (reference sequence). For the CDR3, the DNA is TGCAGTGCTAGAAGCGGGAGGGGATTTGAGCAGTTCTTC. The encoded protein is CSARSGRGFEQFF.